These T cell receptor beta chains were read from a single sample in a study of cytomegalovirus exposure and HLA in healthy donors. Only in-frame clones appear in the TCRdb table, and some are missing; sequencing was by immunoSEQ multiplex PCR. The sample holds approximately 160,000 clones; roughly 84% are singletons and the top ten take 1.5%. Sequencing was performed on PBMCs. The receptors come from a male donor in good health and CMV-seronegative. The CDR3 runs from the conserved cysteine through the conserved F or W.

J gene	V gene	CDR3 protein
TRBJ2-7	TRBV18	CASSPTAVGGPPYEQYF
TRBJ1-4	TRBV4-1	CASSRQPGGGNEKLFF
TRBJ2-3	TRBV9	CASSVGVGRTDTQYF
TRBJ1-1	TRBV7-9	CASSLPRANTEAFF
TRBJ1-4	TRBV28	CASSFAGTEAEKLFF
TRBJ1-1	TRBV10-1	CASSGYPVEGMGSGITEAFF
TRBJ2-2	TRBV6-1	CASSKRQGWTGELFF
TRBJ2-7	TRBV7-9	CASNRAGDRLWEQYF
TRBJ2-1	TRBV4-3	CASSQEPVAGGGNEQFF
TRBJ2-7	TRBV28	CASSLVRGTYEQYF
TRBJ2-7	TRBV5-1	CASSTGRGSYEQYF
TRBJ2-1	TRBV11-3	CASSVGGPKNNEQFF
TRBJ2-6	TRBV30	CACDRASGANVLTF
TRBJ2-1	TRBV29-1	CSVLGGGQFF
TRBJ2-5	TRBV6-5	CASSYSAGYETQYF
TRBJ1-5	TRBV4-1	CASSQDRGTGRNQPQHF
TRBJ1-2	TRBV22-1	CPGSASRQGHPNYGYTF
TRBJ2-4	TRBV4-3	CASSQDLGNLGGGLAKNIQYF
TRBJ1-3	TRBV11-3	CASSFFRGDTIYF
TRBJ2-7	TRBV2	CASRTSGGSIIYEQYF
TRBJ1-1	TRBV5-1	CASSLDPGPNTEAFF
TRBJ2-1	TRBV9	CASSVVSGSSYNEQFF
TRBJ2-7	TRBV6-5	CASSPGRGITEQYF
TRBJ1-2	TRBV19	CASTGGIYGYTF
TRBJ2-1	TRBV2	CASSPHRLAGGIGEQFF
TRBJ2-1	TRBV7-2	CASSRGGIEQFF
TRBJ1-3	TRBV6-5	CASSSPRGSGNTIYF
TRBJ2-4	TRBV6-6	CASRAGGRGNIQYF
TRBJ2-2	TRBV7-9	CASSSLTTANTGELFF
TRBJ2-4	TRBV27	CASSPRLAKNIQYF
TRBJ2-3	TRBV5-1	CASSLALASDTQYF
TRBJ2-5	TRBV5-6	CASSLRQGWQETQYF
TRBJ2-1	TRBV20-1	CSARAGASSFF
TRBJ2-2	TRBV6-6	CASTIPRQENTGELFF
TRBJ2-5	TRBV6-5	CASSDRGGSETQYF
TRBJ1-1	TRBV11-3	CASSSTYRGEAFF
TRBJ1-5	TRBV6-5	CASSSAGNQPQHF
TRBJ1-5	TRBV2	CASTGQGASNQPQHF
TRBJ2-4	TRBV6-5	CASSYGAGSQNIQYF
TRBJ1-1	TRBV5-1	CASSSRQGHTEAFF
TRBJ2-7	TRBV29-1	CSVMGEGYEQYF
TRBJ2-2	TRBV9	CASSMTSGGANTGELFF
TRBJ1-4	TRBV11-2	CASSLKSRGLELFF
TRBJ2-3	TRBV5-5	CASSLTNFNTQYF
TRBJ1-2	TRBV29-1	CSSRGDGYTF